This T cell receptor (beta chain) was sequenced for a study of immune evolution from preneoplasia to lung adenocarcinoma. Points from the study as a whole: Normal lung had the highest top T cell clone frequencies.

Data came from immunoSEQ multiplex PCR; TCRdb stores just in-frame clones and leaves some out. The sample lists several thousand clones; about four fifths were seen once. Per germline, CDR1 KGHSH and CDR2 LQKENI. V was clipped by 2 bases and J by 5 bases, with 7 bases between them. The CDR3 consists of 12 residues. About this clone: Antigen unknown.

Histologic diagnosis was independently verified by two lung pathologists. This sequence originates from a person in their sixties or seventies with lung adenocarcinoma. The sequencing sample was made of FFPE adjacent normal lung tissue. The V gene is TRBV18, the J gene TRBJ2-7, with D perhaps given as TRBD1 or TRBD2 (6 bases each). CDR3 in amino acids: CASSPGGHEQYF. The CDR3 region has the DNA TGTGCCAGCTCACCAGGGGGGCACGAGCAGTACTTC.